The following is a T cell receptor (beta chain) sequence with its context. This specimen belongs to a study of blood T cell repertoires in COVID-19. Overall study: Italy, Spain and the United States were the sources of the convalescent and acute COVID-19 samples. In each case, the material was cDNA or gDNA derived from T cells, B-cell-depleted T cells, or PBMCs.

The germline V gene has CDR1 SGHTA and CDR2 FQGNSA. The germline V and J ends were trimmed by 4 bases and 4 bases, with 13 bases remaining between them. This CDR3 spans 15 amino acids. Per the original methods: From reference gene primer amplification, estimates of nucleated cell counts were derived. Only in-frame clones appear in the TCRdb table, and some are missing; sequencing was by immunoSEQ multiplex PCR. Clone size and V and J calls were adopted from that table, with D and trimming inferred from the DNA. The sample records just under 40,000 clones, over 70% being singletons. The TCR sequence derives from a man between 45 and 60 years old with active or convalescent COVID-19. The sequencing input was peripheral blood. The chain couples TRBV7-2 to TRBJ1-4; no clear D. CDR3: CASSSAAVVNEKLFF. The CDR3 DNA is TGTGCCAGCAGCTCCGCGGCCGTGGTTAATGAAAAACTGTTTTTT.